This TCR beta chain was identified in a study of cytomegalovirus exposure and HLA in healthy donors. As for the study in general: Of all 400 or so donors who were genotyped, roughly 81% belonged to the Caucasian-associated ancestry cluster. Study results and limitations: Serostatus for CMV was the only available immune exposure information.

This clone was counted between two and nine times. Its antigen remains unknown. Per germline, CDR1 SNHLY and CDR2 FYNNEI. The V gene end was trimmed by 6 bases and the J gene end by 14 bases; junction bases not matched to a gene: 15. The CDR3 has 15 residues. The PCR made use of 60 Vbeta and 13 Jbeta primers. The repertoire was sequenced with immunoSEQ multiplex PCR; TCRdb's copy has only in-frame clones and lacks some. Counted here are some 180,000 clones, around 77% occurring once; the ten biggest clones make up approximately 3%. Specimen: PBMCs. The TCR comes from a woman aged 30 to 39 in good health and CMV-seronegative. The rearrangement joins TRBV2 to TRBJ1-6, with 8 bases that match TRBD1. CDR3 protein: CASRRRQGPQSSLHF. Here the CDR3 DNA reads TGTGCCAGCAGGCGCAGACAGGGGCCCCAGAGTTCCCTCCACTTT.